A selection of T cell receptor beta chains follows, all from one sample in a study of T cells in Graves' hyperthyroidism and ophthalmopathy. MiXCR, applied by TCRdb to the multiplex PCR reads, yields one record per CDR3 protein. The table lists around 350,000 distinct CDR3 sequences, more than 20% of them singletons. The sample consisted of blood. The receptors shown here come from a man aged 45-65 years with Graves' hyperthyroidism. The CDR3 runs from the conserved cysteine through the conserved F or W. The order of the fields is D gene, clone size, J gene, V gene, CDR3 protein, CDR3 DNA. The D gene is left open where the match is weak. For some rows the clone size is stated as once, few or many, or as a class when expanded; others skip it.

D: .; size: many; J: TRBJ2-7; V: TRBV7-2; CDR3: CASSFSSERAYEQYF; DNA: TGTGCCAGCAGCTTCTCTAGCGAGAGAGCCTACGAGCAGTACTTC
D: TRBD1; size: few; J: TRBJ1-5; V: TRBV19; CDR3: CASSIENRGRSNQPQHF; DNA: TGTGCCAGTAGTATAGAGAACAGGGGGCGTAGCAATCAGCCCCAGCATTTT
D: .; size: .; J: TRBJ1-1; V: TRBV7-2; CDR3: CASSFGVGGTEAFF; DNA: TGTGCCAGCAGCTTCGGGGTTGGTGGGACTGAAGCTTTCTTT
D: .; size: .; J: TRBJ2-1; V: TRBV7-9; CDR3: CASSTPRNEQFF; DNA: TGTGCCAGCAGTACCCCGAGGAATGAGCAGTTCTTC
D: TRBD1; size: few; J: TRBJ1-2; V: TRBV3-1; CDR3: CASSQGQGAGYTF; DNA: TGTGCCAGCAGCCAAGGACAGGGGGCTGGCTACACCTTC
D: .; size: many; J: TRBJ1-5; V: TRBV30; CDR3: CAWTSGTLQPQHF; DNA: TGTGCCTGGACATCAGGGACTCTTCAGCCCCAGCATTTT
D: .; size: .; J: TRBJ2-7; V: TRBV13; CDR3: CASSVEGSRTYEQYF; DNA: TGTGCCAGCAGCGTAGAGGGTAGCCGGACCTACGAGCAGTACTTC
D: .; size: many; J: TRBJ1-6; V: TRBV3-1; CDR3: CASSQGNSPLHF; DNA: TGTGCCAGCAGCCAAGGGAATTCACCCCTCCACTTT
D: TRBD1; size: few; J: TRBJ1-1; V: TRBV6-1; CDR3: CASSSGQAHTEAFF; DNA: TGTGCCAGCAGTTCAGGACAGGCCCACACTGAAGCTTTCTTT
D: .; size: .; J: TRBJ2-5; V: TRBV12-3/TRBV12-4; CDR3: CASSFLRGETQYF; DNA: TGTGCCAGCAGTTTTCTGCGAGGAGAGACCCAGTACTTC
D: .; size: few; J: TRBJ2-7; V: TRBV5-1; CDR3: CASSPGPADPYEQYF; DNA: TGCGCCAGCAGCCCCGGTCCGGCGGACCCCTACGAGCAGTACTTC
D: TRBD1; size: .; J: TRBJ2-7; V: TRBV20-1; CDR3: CSAPTSRDRGREQYF; DNA: TGCAGTGCTCCTACCTCCCGGGACAGGGGGCGTGAGCAGTACTTC
D: .; size: many; J: TRBJ2-1; V: TRBV7-2; CDR3: CASSLARVVNEQFF; DNA: TGTGCCAGCAGCTTAGCGCGAGTAGTTAATGAGCAGTTCTTC
D: .; size: .; J: TRBJ2-6; V: TRBV7-9; CDR3: CASRPTGANVLTF; DNA: TGTGCCAGCAGACCGACTGGGGCCAACGTCCTGACTTTC
D: .; size: .; J: TRBJ2-3; V: TRBV5-5; CDR3: CASSLKQGGPDTQYF; DNA: TGTGCCAGCAGCTTGAAACAGGGCGGCCCAGATACGCAGTATTTT
D: TRBD1; size: .; J: TRBJ2-7; V: TRBV20-1; CDR3: CGARDSELSTYEQYF; DNA: TGCGGTGCTAGGGACAGCGAACTTTCCACCTACGAGCAGTACTTC
D: .; size: few; J: TRBJ2-5; V: TRBV12-3/TRBV12-4; CDR3: CASSLSSPQETQYF; DNA: TGTGCCAGCAGTTTATCCTCCCCCCAAGAGACCCAGTACTTC
D: .; size: few; J: TRBJ2-7; V: TRBV3-1; CDR3: CASRGVSSEQYF; DNA: TGTGCCAGCAGAGGGGTTAGTTCCGAGCAGTACTTC
D: .; size: many; J: TRBJ1-1; V: TRBV6-2/TRBV6-3; CDR3: CASRMNTEAFF; DNA: TGTGCCAGCAGGATGAACACTGAAGCTTTCTTT
D: TRBD1; size: .; J: TRBJ1-1; V: TRBV12-3/TRBV12-4; CDR3: CASSLIGSGDRGRAFF; DNA: TGTGCCAGCAGTTTGATAGGATCGGGGGACAGGGGGCGAGCTTTCTTT
D: TRBD1; size: .; J: TRBJ1-2; V: TRBV12-3/TRBV12-4; CDR3: CASNNPGQGAGYTF; DNA: TGTGCCAGCAACAACCCGGGACAGGGGGCAGGCTACACCTTC
D: .; size: .; J: TRBJ1-2; V: TRBV5-1; CDR3: CASSLGATYGYTF; DNA: TGCGCCAGCAGCTTGGGAGCCACCTATGGCTACACCTTC